These 19 T cell receptor beta chains share one sample of origin, sequenced in a study of identical twins. Each CDR3 protein gets one entry after TCRdb re-called the 5' RACE reads with MiXCR. The repertoire holds around 240,000 distinct CDR3 sequences, with more than 9% as singletons. The sequencing input was memory T cells sorted from blood. These receptors were taken from a man aged 45-60 years in good health.

This rearrangement joins TRBV6-2 or TRBV6-3 to TRBJ1-1; weak D call: TRBD1 (6 bases). With 7 bases removed from V and 8 bases from J, the gap between germline ends came to 20 bases. Germline V CDR1 and CDR2: MNHEY, SVGEGT. CDR3 length: 14 amino acids. CDR3 sequence (DNA): TGTGCCAGCACTTTTGCCTCCGGGGGCGAGGAAGCTTTCTTT. The encoded protein is CASTFASGGEEAFF.

Ten or more counts support this clonotype. The rearrangement uses TRBV4-1 and TRBJ2-3; D remains unclear. Germline CDR1 reads MGHRA; CDR2 reads YSYEKL. CDR3 length equals 14 residues. V dropped 1 base and J dropped 2 bases, with 7 bases sitting between them. CDR3 coding DNA: TGCGCCAGCAGCCAAGTTATCTCCACAGATACGCAGTATTTT. Translated: CASSQVISTDTQYF.

This clonotype was picked up many times. The chain joins TRBV6-1 to TRBJ1-1, with 10 bases lining up with TRBD1. V trimming: 6 bases; J trimming: 4 bases; junction bases outside the gene matches: 5. Germline V gene sequence: CDR1 MNHNS, CDR2 SASEGT. This CDR3 is built from 14 residues. The CDR3: CASRGTGVSTEAFF. The CDR3 DNA reads TGTGCCAGCAGGGGGACAGGGGTGAGCACTGAAGCTTTCTTT.

CDR3 coding DNA: TGTGCCATCAGTGAGGGTAGGGCGAATGATTCACCCCTCCACTTT. This translates into CAISEGRANDSPLHF. The V and J genes are TRBV10-3 and TRBJ1-6; no reliable D call. CDR1 ENHRY and CDR2 SYGVKD come from the germline V gene. With 2 bases removed from V and 8 bases from J, the gap between germline ends came to 13 bases. The CDR3 sequence is 15 residues long.

CDR3 sequence reads: CASRPTGQNYEQYF. CDR3 bases: TGTGCCAGCAGGCCGACGGGACAGAATTACGAGCAGTACTTC. J is TRBJ2-7 and V is TRBV6-1, with 7 bases aligning to TRBD1. Germline assignment: CDR1 MNHNS and CDR2 SASEGT. The junction had 9 bases not matched to a gene; V was cut back by 6 bases and J by 4 bases. The CDR3 contains 14 residues.

To note about this clonotype: A much more abundant neighbour one base away suggests this may be a read error. The missing conserved phenylalanine or tryptophan at the end of this CDR3 makes a read error likely. The rearrangement links TRBV5-1 to TRBJ2-5, with a weak D call TRBD1 (6 bases). The CDR3 is made up of 13 amino acids. The germline V gene encodes CDR1 SGHRS and CDR2 YFSETQ. Trimming left V 3 bases short and J 2 bases short, with 8 bases between. This CDR3 reads CASSYQGQETQYL. The CDR3 region has the DNA TGCGCCAGCAGCTACCAGGGGCAAGAGACCCAGTACCTC.

The chain employs TRBV9 and TRBJ1-2, with 12 bases identical to TRBD1. Looked up from germline, CDR1 is SGDLS and CDR2 is YYNGEE. The CDR3 totals 15 residues. V gave up 0 bases and J gave up 6 bases; unmatched junction bases: 3. CDR3 DNA: TGTGCCAGCAGCGTAGAGGGACAGGGGGCCGATGGCTACACCTTC. It encodes CASSVEGQGADGYTF.

This clonotype was observed at least ten times. The V gene is TRBV7-2, the J gene TRBJ1-2, with 11 bases aligning to TRBD1. CDR1 is SGHTA, CDR2 FQGNSA, per germline. This CDR3 contains 14 residues. V lost 4 bases to trimming and J lost 7 bases; unmatched junction nucleotides: 5. CDR3 bases: TGTGCCAGCAGCTCGGACAGGGGGCTTAGTGGCTACACCTTC. This translates into CASSSDRGLSGYTF.

This chain links TRBV2 with TRBJ2-3; 8 positions match TRBD2. The CDR3 has 16 residues. V was pared by 7 bases and J by 0 bases, with 9 bases of the junction left unmatched. CDR1 is SNHLY and CDR2 is FYNNEI in the germline V gene. CDR3 DNA: TGTGCCAGCATCCCCCCGGGCGGGGGGAGCACAGATACGCAGTATTTT. It encodes CASIPPGGGSTDTQYF.

This clonotype came up many times. The chain combines TRBV7-2 with TRBJ1-6, with TRBD1 matching over 9 bases. This CDR3 spans 16 amino acids. Germline-derived CDR1 and CDR2 are SGHTA and FQGNSA. The J segment lost 5 bases and the V segment lost 5 bases, leaving 7 bases of the junction unmatched. The CDR3 sequence: CASSDLRTGDNSPLHF. CDR3 nucleotides: TGTGCCAGCAGCGATCTCCGGACAGGGGATAATTCACCCCTCCACTTT.

In this sample, this clonotype turned up many times. The chain carries TRBV5-1 and TRBJ2-7; the D gene is possibly TRBD1 (5 bases). V gave up 0 bases and J gave up 5 bases, with 12 bases separating them. The length of the CDR3 is 14 residues. Per germline, CDR1 SGHRS and CDR2 YFSETQ. This chain's CDR3 is CASSLVQGNHEQYF. CDR3 in DNA: TGCGCCAGCAGCTTGGTGCAGGGAAACCACGAGCAGTACTTC.

This clonotype rates as medium-sized (0.01 to 0.1%). The chain joins TRBV11-2 to TRBJ1-1; 10 positions agree with TRBD1. Losses at the gene ends were 5 bases for V and 4 bases for J; bases not matched to a gene: 7. The germline V gene has CDR1 SGHAT and CDR2 FQNNGV. The CDR3 totals 15 residues. For the CDR3, the DNA is TGTGCCAGCAGCCCAACGGGACAGGGGTCCACTGAAGCTTTCTTT. Translated: CASSPTGQGSTEAFF.

The chain couples TRBV19 to TRBJ1-5; 8 bases line up with TRBD1. The CDR3 runs 14 residues. Per the germline V gene, CDR1 is LNHDA and CDR2 is SQIVND (reference sequence). V trimming: 7 bases; J trimming: 6 bases; junction bases outside the gene matches: 8. Here the CDR3 reads CASTQDRAGQPQHF. Here the CDR3 DNA reads TGTGCCAGTACCCAGGACAGGGCCGGTCAGCCCCAGCATTTT.

This clonotype was seen at least ten times. The chain couples TRBV18 to TRBJ1-3; D possibly corresponds to TRBD1 (5 bases). Trimming cost V 5 bases and J 0 bases, with 14 bases left between them. From germline, CDR1 is KGHSH and CDR2 LQKENI. The CDR3 contains 16 residues. CDR3 nucleotide sequence: TGTGCCAGCTCAACCCAGACAGTTAACTCTGGAAACACCATATATTTT. Translated: CASSTQTVNSGNTIYF. Looking up the rest from reference TRBV18 and TRBJ1-3 gives the full variable domain: NAGVMQNPRHLVRRRGQEARLRCSPMKGHSHVYWYRQLPEEGLKFMVYLQKENIIDESGMPKERFSAEFPKEGPSILRIQQVVRGDSAAYFCASSTQTVNSGNTIYFGEGSWLTVV.

This clonotype was recorded a few times. The chain recombines TRBV20-1 with TRBJ2-3; TRBD2 is a possible D gene (5 bases). CDR1 is DFQATT, CDR2 SNEGSKA, per germline (reference sequence). CDR3 length: 13 residues. With 3 bases removed from V and 2 bases from J, the gap between germline ends came to 9 bases. The CDR3 bases are TGCAGTGCTAGCACGAGGGACACAGATACGCAGTATTTT. Translating gives CSASTRDTDTQYF.

This clonotype was counted between two and nine times. The V gene is TRBV5-1, the J gene TRBJ2-7; TRBD1 matches at 9 bases. This CDR3 contains 15 residues. The germline V gene has CDR1 SGHRS and CDR2 YFSETQ. V was pared by 5 bases and J by 5 bases, with 11 bases of the junction left unmatched. The CDR3 bases are TGCGCCAGCAGTTTTCCGGGACAGGGTTTCAACGAGCAGTACTTC. Protein product: CASSFPGQGFNEQYF.

The chain joins TRBV25-1 to TRBJ2-1; D is possibly TRBD2 (6 bases). Trimming stripped 1 base from V and 8 bases from J, with 18 bases between. Germline lookup yields CDR1 MGHDK and CDR2 SYGVNS. The CDR3 covers 16 residues. The CDR3 loop reads CASSESGGGNLHEQFF. CDR3 bases: TGTGCCAGCAGTGAATCGGGTGGGGGGAACCTCCATGAGCAGTTCTTC.

This clonotype was seen many times. The chain uses TRBV5-1 and TRBJ1-1, with a tentative D call TRBD1 (6 bases). CDR3 size: 15 residues. Germline lookup yields CDR1 SGHRS and CDR2 YFSETQ. V lost 2 bases, J lost 0 bases, and 11 bases lay in between. The CDR3 here is CASSFSTGVNTEAFF. DNA for the CDR3: TGCGCCAGCAGCTTTTCGACAGGCGTGAACACTGAAGCTTTCTTT.

This clonotype was observed a handful of times. V is TRBV20-1 and J is TRBJ1-1; D is uncertain. CDR1 and CDR2 from the germline V gene are DFQATT and SNEGSKA (reference sequence). The V end was cut by 4 bases, the J end by 1 base, with 16 bases between. The length of the CDR3 is 15 residues. CDR3 residues: CSATPGRPRNTEAFF. In DNA form, the CDR3 reads TGCAGTGCTACCCCTGGGAGGCCTCGGAACACTGAAGCTTTCTTT.